This T cell receptor (beta chain) was identified in a study of blood T cell repertoires in COVID-19. A single count supports this clone. Only in-frame clones appear in the TCRdb table, and some are missing; sequencing was by immunoSEQ multiplex PCR. The sample records approximately 140,000 clones, 70% to 85% being singletons. CDR1 is LNHDA and CDR2 is SQIVND in the germline V gene (reference sequence). V lost 5 bases and J 1 base, leaving 12 bases between the germline ends. The CDR3 runs to 14 residues. The chain couples TRBV19 to TRBJ2-7; D may be TRBD1 (5 bases). The sequencing sample was made of peripheral blood. The TCR originated in a man between 60 and 75 years old with acute or convalescent COVID-19. The CDR3 nucleotides read TGTGCCAGTAGTTCCGACAGCGTTTCCTACGAGCAGTACTTC. The encoded protein is CASSSDSVSYEQYF.